This TCR beta chain comes out of a study of early T cells in non-severe SARS-CoV-2 infection. Study as a whole: Unpaired chains resulted from sequencing bulk RNA of unsorted whole blood. General study results and limits: Anti-spike CD8 responses were favored in VDJdb matching, and private and CD4 specificities were missed.

The TCR library protocol attached unique molecular identifiers to the individual cDNA molecules. One entry per CDR3 protein, called by TCRdb with MiXCR from the 5' RACE reads. The sample consists of tens of thousands of distinct CDR3 sequences, more than 12% of them appearing once. On this clonotype itself: Its antigen is undetermined.

Per germline, CDR1 SGHRS and CDR2 YFSETQ. Trimming removed 4 bases from V and 5 bases from J, with 15 bases in between. This CDR3 has 15 amino acids. The sequence was collected from an adult who was a healthcare worker with PCR-confirmed SARS-CoV-2 infection or an uninfected control (not recorded which). Sequencing was performed on whole blood, taken at baseline. V usage is TRBV5-1 and J usage is TRBJ1-4; the D gene is possibly TRBD1 (6 bases). The CDR3 here is CASSLNQGINEKLFF. CDR3 nucleotides: TGCGCCAGCAGCCTAAACCAGGGGATAAATGAAAAACTGTTTTTT.